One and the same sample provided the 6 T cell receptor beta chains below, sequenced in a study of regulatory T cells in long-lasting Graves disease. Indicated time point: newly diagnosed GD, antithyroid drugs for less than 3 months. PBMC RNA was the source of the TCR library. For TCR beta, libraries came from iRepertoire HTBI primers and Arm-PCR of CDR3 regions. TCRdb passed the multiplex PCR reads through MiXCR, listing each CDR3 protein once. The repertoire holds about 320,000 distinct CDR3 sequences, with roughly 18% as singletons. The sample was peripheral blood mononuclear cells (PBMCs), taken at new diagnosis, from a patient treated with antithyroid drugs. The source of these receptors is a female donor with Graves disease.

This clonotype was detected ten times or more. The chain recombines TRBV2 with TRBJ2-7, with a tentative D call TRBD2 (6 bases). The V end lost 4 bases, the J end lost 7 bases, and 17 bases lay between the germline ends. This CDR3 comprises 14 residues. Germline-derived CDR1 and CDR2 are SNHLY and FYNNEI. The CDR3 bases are TGTGCCAGCAGTGGATCTGCGGGGCTTTATGAGCAGTACTTC. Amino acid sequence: CASSGSAGLYEQYF.

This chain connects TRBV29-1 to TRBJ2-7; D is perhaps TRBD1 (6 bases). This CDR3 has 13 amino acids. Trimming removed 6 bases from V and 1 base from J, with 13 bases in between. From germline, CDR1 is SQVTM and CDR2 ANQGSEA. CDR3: CSVKQGPSYEQYF. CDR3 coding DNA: TGCAGCGTAAAACAGGGTCCGTCCTACGAGCAGTACTTC.

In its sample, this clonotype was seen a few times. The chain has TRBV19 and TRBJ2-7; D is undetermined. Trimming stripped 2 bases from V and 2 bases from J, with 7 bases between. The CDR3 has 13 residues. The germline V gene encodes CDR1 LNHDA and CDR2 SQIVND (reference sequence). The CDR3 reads CASSIPGPYEQYF. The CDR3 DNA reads TGTGCCAGTAGTATACCCGGACCCTACGAGCAGTACTTC.

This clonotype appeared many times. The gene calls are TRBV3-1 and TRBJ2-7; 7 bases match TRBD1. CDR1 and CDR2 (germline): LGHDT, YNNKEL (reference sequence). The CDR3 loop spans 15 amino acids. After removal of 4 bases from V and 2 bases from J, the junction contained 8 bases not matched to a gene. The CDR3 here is CASSPSDRRPYEQYF. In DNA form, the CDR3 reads TGTGCCAGCAGCCCGTCGGACAGGAGGCCCTACGAGCAGTACTTC.

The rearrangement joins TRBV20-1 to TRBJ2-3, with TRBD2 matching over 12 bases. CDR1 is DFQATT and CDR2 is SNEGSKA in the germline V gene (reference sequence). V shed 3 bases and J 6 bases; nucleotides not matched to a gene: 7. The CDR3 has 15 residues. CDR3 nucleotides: TGCAGTGCTAGCTCTAGCGGGAGGGCCGGGGATACGCAGTATTTT. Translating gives CSASSSGRAGDTQYF.

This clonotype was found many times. The CDR3 sequence is CSAPQREGVNNEQFF. Here the CDR3 DNA reads TGCAGTGCCCCTCAGCGGGAGGGCGTAAACAATGAGCAGTTCTTC. The chain joins TRBV20-1 to TRBJ2-1; 10 positions match TRBD2. The CDR3 has 15 residues. Germline V gives CDR1 DFQATT, CDR2 SNEGSKA (reference sequence). The V and J ends lost 6 bases and 5 bases, in that order; junction bases with no gene match: 10.